A selection of T cell receptor beta chains follows, all from one sample in a study of blood T cell repertoires in COVID-19. Only in-frame clones appear in the TCRdb table, and some are missing; sequencing was by immunoSEQ multiplex PCR. The sample comprises some 220,000 clones, around 80% of which are singletons, and about 7% rests with the top ten. Sequences were obtained from peripheral blood. These receptors all stem from a woman aged 65 to 85 with acute or convalescent COVID-19. The CDR3 runs from the conserved cysteine through the conserved F or W. The order of the fields is clone size, V gene, D gene, CDR3 protein. The D gene is left open where the match is weak. Clone size, where shown, is once, few, many, or a class for clones that have expanded.

>-|TRBV7-3|TRBD1
CASSLMGTVVYYGYTF
>many|TRBV6-1|TRBD1
CASSEAQGSQEQYF
>-|TRBV30|-
CAWSPYREYTEAFF
>-|TRBV10-3|TRBD1
CAISTGERTYEQYF
>-|TRBV7-2|-
CASSFSGSGANVLTF
>-|TRBV3-1/TRBV3-2|TRBD2
CASVLAGVTDTQYF
>-|TRBV21-1|-
CASSNGSSYNSPLHF
>-|TRBV12-3/TRBV12-4|-
CASNRGYTGELFF
>-|TRBV6-2/TRBV6-3|-
CASSYLFQFTDTQYF
>few|TRBV6-1|-
CASSEYPATGYTDTQYF
>-|TRBV6-1|-
CASSESILANYGYTF
>few|TRBV3-1/TRBV3-2|-
CASSRAGNTEAFF
>-|TRBV7-2|-
CASSLKSDSLFTGELFF
>few|TRBV10-1|TRBD1
CASSESEGAYDYGYTF
>-|TRBV7-3|-
CASSLRSSAVEQFF
>-|TRBV5-5|-
CASSLAAGSFYGYTF
>-|TRBV12-3/TRBV12-4|-
CASTWGDGIQYF
>-|TRBV10-2|TRBD2
CASSDLSGLAGDEQFF
>-|TRBV5-1|TRBD2
CASTGRGGDETQYF
>-|TRBV30|-
CAWSVHAGMEQYF
>-|TRBV7-2|-
CASSFLSNEKLFF
>once|TRBV7-2|-
CASSLWTASTDTQYF